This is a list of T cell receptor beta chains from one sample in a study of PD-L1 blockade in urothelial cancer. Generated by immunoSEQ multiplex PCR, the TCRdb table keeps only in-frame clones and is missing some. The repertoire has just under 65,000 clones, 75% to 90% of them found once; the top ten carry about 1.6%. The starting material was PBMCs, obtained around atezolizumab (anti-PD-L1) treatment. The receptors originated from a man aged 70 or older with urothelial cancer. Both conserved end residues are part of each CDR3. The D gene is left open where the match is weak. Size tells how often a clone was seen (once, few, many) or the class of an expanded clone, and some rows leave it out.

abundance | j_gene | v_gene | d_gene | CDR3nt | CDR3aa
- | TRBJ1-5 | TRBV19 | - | TGTGCCAGTAGTATAGATGGTGGATACCAGGGAAAAGGTCAGCCCCAGCATTTT | CASSIDGGYQGKGQPQHF
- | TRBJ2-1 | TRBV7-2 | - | TGTGCCAGCAGCTTAGGACGAGAGGGGGGGCGGTTCTTC | CASSLGREGGRFF
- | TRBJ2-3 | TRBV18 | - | TGTGCCAGCTCACCGAGTAGCACAGATACGCAGTATTTT | CASSPSSTDTQYF
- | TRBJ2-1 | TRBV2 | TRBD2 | TGTGCCAGCAGTTTTCAAGGGGCTAGCGGAGACAATGAGCAGTTCTTC | CASSFQGASGDNEQFF
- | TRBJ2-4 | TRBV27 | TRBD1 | TGTGCCAGCAGTATAACAGGGGGTAAGAACATTCAGTACTTC | CASSITGGKNIQYF
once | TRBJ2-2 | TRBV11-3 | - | TGTGCCAGCAGCGTAAACACCGGGGAGCTGTTTTTT | CASSVNTGELFF
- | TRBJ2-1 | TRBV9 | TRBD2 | TGTGCCAGCAGCCCCACTAGCGGGATTTACAATGAGCAGTTCTTC | CASSPTSGIYNEQFF
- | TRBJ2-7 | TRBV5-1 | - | TGCGCCAGCAGCTTAAGCCCCGGGGGAGCCTACGAGCAGTACTTC | CASSLSPGGAYEQYF
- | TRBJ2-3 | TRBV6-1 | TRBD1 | TGTGCCAGCAGTACAGGGGATTATGGCACAGATACGCAGTATTTT | CASSTGDYGTDTQYF
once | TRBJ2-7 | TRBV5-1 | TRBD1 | TGCGCCAGCAGCTTGGACAGGGGAGTTGAGCAGTACTTC | CASSLDRGVEQYF
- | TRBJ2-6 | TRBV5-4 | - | TGTGCCAGCAGCTTTTCTTCTGGGGCCAACGTCCTGACTTTC | CASSFSSGANVLTF
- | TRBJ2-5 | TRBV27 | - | TGTGCCAGCAGTCTCGGAGAGACCCAGTACTTC | CASSLGETQYF
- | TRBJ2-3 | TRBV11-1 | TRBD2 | TGTGCCAGCAGCTTCGTTAGCGGGAGGTCCACAGATACGCAGTATTTT | CASSFVSGRSTDTQYF
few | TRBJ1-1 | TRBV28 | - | TGTGCCAGCAGTACCACCTCAGGGAACACTGAAGCTTTCTTT | CASSTTSGNTEAFF
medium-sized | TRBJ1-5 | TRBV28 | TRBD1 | TGTGCCAGCACATCTGGGGGACAGGGCAATCTATATAGCAATCAGCCCCAGCATTTT | CASTSGGQGNLYSNQPQHF
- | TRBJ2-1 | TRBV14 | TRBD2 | TGTGCCAGCAGCCCGTCGGGAGGGATTGAGCAGTTCTTC | CASSPSGGIEQFF
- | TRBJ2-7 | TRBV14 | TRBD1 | TGTGCCAGCAGCCGGGACAGGAGATACGAGCAGTACTTC | CASSRDRRYEQYF
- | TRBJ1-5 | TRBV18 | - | TGTGCCAGCTCACAAAATTCTCAGCAGCCCCAGCATTTT | CASSQNSQQPQHF
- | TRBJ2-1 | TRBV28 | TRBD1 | TGTGCCAGCAGATCGGGACAGGGCTCCTACAATGAGCAGTTCTTC | CASRSGQGSYNEQFF
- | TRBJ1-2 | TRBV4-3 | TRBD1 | TGCGCCAGCAGCCGCGACAGGGGTGGCTATGGCTACACCTTC | CASSRDRGGYGYTF
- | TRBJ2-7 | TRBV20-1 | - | TGCAGTGCGAGAGGAGACTACGAGCAGTACTTC | CSARGDYEQYF
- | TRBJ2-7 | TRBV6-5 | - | TGTGCCAGCAGTTACGGGGCGGGACTGCCCTACGAGCAGTACTTC | CASSYGAGLPYEQYF
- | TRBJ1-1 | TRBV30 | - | TGTGCCTGGAGTGTATGGGCAGCCCTCCACGAAGCTTTCTTT | CAWSVWAALHEAFF
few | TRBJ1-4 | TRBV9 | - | TGTGCCAGCAGCACCGGGACATTAAAGGAAAAACTGTTTTTT | CASSTGTLKEKLFF
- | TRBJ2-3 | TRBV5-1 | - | TGCGCCAGCAGCCCTGGACAGCCCACAGATACGCAGTATTTT | CASSPGQPTDTQYF
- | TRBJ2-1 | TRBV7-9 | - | TGTGCCAGCAGTTCGAGTTGGGGAGCCGGGAATTCCTACAATGAGCAGTTCTTC | CASSSSWGAGNSYNEQFF
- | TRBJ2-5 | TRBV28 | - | TGTGCCAGCAGCTCAGAGACCCAGTACTTC | CASSSETQYF
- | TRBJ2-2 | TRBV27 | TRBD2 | TGTGCCAGCAGTTTAGGTTCGGTAGCGGGAGTCGTCACCGGGGAGCTGTTTTTT | CASSLGSVAGVVTGELFF